This T cell receptor (beta chain) was found in a study of T-cell reconstitution after alpha-beta-depleted transplantation in children. The library targeted TCRbeta and was prepared with unique molecular identifiers. TCRdb re-called the PCR reads with MiXCR, one entry per CDR3 protein. The repertoire has about 360,000 distinct CDR3 sequences, 13% of them found once; the top ten carry about 3.9%. In its sample, this clonotype was seen many times. One junction end disagrees with the germline gene, perhaps due to a read error. This sequence was found in a human donor who donated a stem cell graft to a child with Fanconi anemia. The source material was PBMCs, sampled from the stem cell graft.

The CDR3 reads CASSLSVRSHEQYF. CDR3 bases: TGCGCCAGCAGCTTGTCTGTCCGCTCCCACGAGCAGTACTTC. The chain links TRBV5-1 to TRBJ2-7, with D hard to call. This CDR3 region has 14 residues. CDR1 is SGHRS, CDR2 YFSETQ, per germline.